A single sample is the source of the 5 T cell receptor beta chains below, sequenced in a study of blood T cell repertoires in COVID-19. Only in-frame clones appear in the TCRdb table, and some are missing; sequencing was by immunoSEQ multiplex PCR. The sample carries 200,000 to 250,000 clones, 75% to 85% recorded once. The specimen sequenced was peripheral blood. These receptors originate from a human donor in a cohort sampled during active COVID-19.

The rearrangement links TRBV14 to TRBJ2-7; TRBD2 aligns across 13 bases. In germline, CDR1 is SGHDN, CDR2 FVKESK. V shed 1 base and J 4 bases; nucleotides not matched to a gene: 7. This CDR3 is built from 17 residues. This CDR3 reads CASSQATRTSGRYEQYF. CDR3 coding DNA: TGTGCCAGCAGCCAAGCAACTAGGACTAGCGGGAGATACGAGCAGTACTTC.

This chain links TRBV11-2 with TRBJ2-4; tentative D call: TRBD1 (6 bases). The CDR3 covers 14 residues. Trimming removed 5 bases at V and 6 bases at J, with 14 bases between. From germline, CDR1 is SGHAT and CDR2 FQNNGV. The CDR3 sequence is CASSRRQQGNIQYF. The CDR3 coding sequence is TGTGCCAGCAGCCGGCGACAACAGGGAAACATTCAGTACTTC.

V usage is TRBV30 and J usage is TRBJ2-1; 7 bases agree with TRBD2. Germline-derived CDR1 and CDR2 are GTSNPN and SVGIG (reference sequence). The CDR3 spans 13 residues. V shed 3 bases, J shed 9 bases, and the junction held 8 bases outside the gene matches. Here the CDR3 DNA reads TGTGCCTGGAGAAAGGCGGGAGTTAGTGAGCAGTTCTTC. Protein sequence: CAWRKAGVSEQFF.

This chain links TRBV29-1 with TRBJ2-1, with 8 bases fitting TRBD1. The CDR3 has 13 amino acids. Germline V gives CDR1 SQVTM, CDR2 ANQGSEA. Trimming at V came to 4 bases and at J to 8 bases, leaving 7 bases not matched to a gene. In DNA, the CDR3 is TGCAGCGTTGGTCGGACAGGGATCTATGAGCAGTTCTTC. It specifies CSVGRTGIYEQFF.

The rearrangement links TRBV19 to TRBJ1-4; 7 nucleotides align to TRBD1. V gave up 4 bases and J gave up 7 bases; unmatched junction bases: 6. This CDR3 is 14 amino acids long. Germline CDR1 reads LNHDA; CDR2 reads SQIVND (reference sequence). The CDR3 region has the DNA TGTGCCAGTAGTACATACAGGGGTCGTGAAAAACTGTTTTTT. This encodes CASSTYRGREKLFF.